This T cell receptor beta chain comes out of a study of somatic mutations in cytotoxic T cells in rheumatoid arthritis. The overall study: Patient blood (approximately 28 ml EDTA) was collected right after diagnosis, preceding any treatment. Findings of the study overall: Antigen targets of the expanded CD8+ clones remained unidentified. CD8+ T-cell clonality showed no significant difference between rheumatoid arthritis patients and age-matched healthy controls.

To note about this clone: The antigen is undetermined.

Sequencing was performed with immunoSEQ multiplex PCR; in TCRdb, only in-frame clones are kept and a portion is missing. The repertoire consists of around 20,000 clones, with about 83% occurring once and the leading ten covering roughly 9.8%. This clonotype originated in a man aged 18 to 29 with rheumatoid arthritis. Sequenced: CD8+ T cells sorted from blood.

Here the CDR3 reads CASSLLVGVDTQYF. CDR3 nucleotide sequence: TGTGCCAGCAGCCTTCTAGTAGGGGTAGATACGCAGTATTTT. This chain joins TRBV14 and TRBJ2-3; weak D call: TRBD1 (5 bases). The CDR3 totals 14 residues. The V gene's germline CDR1 is SGHDN and CDR2 FVKESK. The V gene lost 4 bases and the J gene lost 5 bases, with 13 bases spanning the gap.